One T cell receptor beta chain is described in this entry. Its specificity is unknown. Looked up from germline, CDR1 is SNHLY and CDR2 is FYNNEI. V was shortened by 5 bases and J by 0 bases, with 22 bases between the two germline ends. The CDR3 covers 18 residues. The record originates from a study of a mutant IDH1 vaccine in newly diagnosed glioma. Here immunoSEQ multiplex PCR was the method, and the copy in TCRdb shows in-frame clones only, minus some. This table holds tens of thousands of clones, 60% to 75% found once. Regarding time point: week 11, during vaccination. The study gave 300 ug of mutant IDH1 20-mer peptide per vaccine dose, with topical imiquimod.

The specimen comprised peripheral blood mononuclear cells (PBMCs), sampled from a glioma patient whose treatment included an IDH1 peptide vaccine. The chain recombines TRBV2 with TRBJ1-2; D not certain. The origin of this receptor is a man aged 18-30 years with glioma. Some clones in this sample may be carry-over from other donors' samples. For the CDR3, the DNA is TGTGCCAGCAGTTTAGGGAGAGCTCGACCGGTGGCTAACTATGGCTACACCTTC. Its protein product is CASSLGRARPVANYGYTF.